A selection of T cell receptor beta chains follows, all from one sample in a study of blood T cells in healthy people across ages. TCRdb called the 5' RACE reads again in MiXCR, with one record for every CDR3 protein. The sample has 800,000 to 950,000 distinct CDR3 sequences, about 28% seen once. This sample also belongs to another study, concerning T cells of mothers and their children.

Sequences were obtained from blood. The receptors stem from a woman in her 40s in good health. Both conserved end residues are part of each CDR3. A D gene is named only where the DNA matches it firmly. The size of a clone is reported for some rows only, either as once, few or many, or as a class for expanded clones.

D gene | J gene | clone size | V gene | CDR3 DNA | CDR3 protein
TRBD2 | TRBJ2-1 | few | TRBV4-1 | TGCGCCAGCAGCCAAGGCCTACGGCTAGCGGGAGTCAATGAGCAGTTCTTC | CASSQGLRLAGVNEQFF
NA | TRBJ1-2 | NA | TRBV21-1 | TGTGCCAGCAGCAAATGGGGCCGGGGAGGGGGCCTAGGCTACACCTTC | CASSKWGRGGGLGYTF
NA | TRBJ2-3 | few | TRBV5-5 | TGTGCCAGCAGCTTCTGGGAGTCTAGCACAGATACGCAGTATTTT | CASSFWESSTDTQYF
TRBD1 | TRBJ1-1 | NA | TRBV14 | TGTGCCAGCAGCCCCAGGACAGGCTGGGCGGTAAAGAACACTGAAGCTTTCTTT | CASSPRTGWAVKNTEAFF
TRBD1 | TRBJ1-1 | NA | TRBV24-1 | TGTGCCACCAGTGACAAAAACAGGGGGCAGGCTGAAGCTTTCTTT | CATSDKNRGQAEAFF
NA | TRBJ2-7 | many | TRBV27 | TGTGCCAGCAGTTCCCCCAACCGTTACGAGCAGTACTTC | CASSSPNRYEQYF
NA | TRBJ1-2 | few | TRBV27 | TGTGCCAGCAGCATCAGGGCTTCGGCCTATGGCTACACCTTC | CASSIRASAYGYTF
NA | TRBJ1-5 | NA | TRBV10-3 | TGTGCCATCAGTGCTGGTGCGAAAAGTAGCAATCAGCCCCAGCATTTT | CAISAGAKSSNQPQHF
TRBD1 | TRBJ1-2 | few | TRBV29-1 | TGCAGCGCTCCTAAGACAGGGGAGAGCTATGGCTACACCTTC | CSAPKTGESYGYTF
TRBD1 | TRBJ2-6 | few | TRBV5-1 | TGCGCCAGCAGCTTGGGGGACAGGATATCCTCTGGGGCCAACGTCCTGACTTTC | CASSLGDRISSGANVLTF
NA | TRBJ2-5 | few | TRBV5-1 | TGCGCCAGCAGCTCCAGGACAGCCCGGGAGACCCAGTACTTC | CASSSRTARETQYF
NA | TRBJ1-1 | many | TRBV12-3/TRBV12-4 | TGTGCCAGCAGTTTAACGACCGAAGCTTTCTTT | CASSLTTEAFF
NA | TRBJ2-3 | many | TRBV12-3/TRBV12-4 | TGTGCCAGCAGTTTGCGGTTGGGCGCTAGCACAGATACGCAGTATTTT | CASSLRLGASTDTQYF
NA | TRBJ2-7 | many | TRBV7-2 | TGTGCCAGCAGCGCAGGAGGAATCGAGCAGTACTTC | CASSAGGIEQYF
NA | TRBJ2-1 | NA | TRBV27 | TGTGCCACCCTACAACCTTCCTACAATGAGCAGTTCTTC | CATLQPSYNEQFF
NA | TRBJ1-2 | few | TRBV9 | TGTGCCAGCAGCCCCCCGACGCCGGATCCTAACTATGGCTACACCTTC | CASSPPTPDPNYGYTF
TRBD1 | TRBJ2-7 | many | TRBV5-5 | TGTGCCAGCAGCTTTCCCGGGACAGGGACGAACTCCTACGAGCAGTACTTC | CASSFPGTGTNSYEQYF
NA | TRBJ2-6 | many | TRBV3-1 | TGTGCCAGCAGCCGCCCCTCTGGTGGATCAGGGGCCAACGTCCTGACTTTC | CASSRPSGGSGANVLTF
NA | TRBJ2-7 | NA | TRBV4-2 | TGTGCCAGCAGCCAAGATACAGGGTTCGACGAGCAGTACTTC | CASSQDTGFDEQYF
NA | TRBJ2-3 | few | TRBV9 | TGTGCCAGCAGTGCAATCTGGGCTACGCAGTATTTT | CASSAIWATQYF
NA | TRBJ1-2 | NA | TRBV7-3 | TGTGCCAGCAGCCAGAGTGGGGGACGAAACTACACCTTC | CASSQSGGRNYTF
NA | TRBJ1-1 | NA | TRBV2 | TGTGCCAGCATTCGGGGGTTTGATAACACTGAAGCTTTCTTT | CASIRGFDNTEAFF
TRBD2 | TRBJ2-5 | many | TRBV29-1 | TGCAGCGTTCAGAAGGGACTAGCGGGGGGAGGGACCCAGTACTTC | CSVQKGLAGGGTQYF
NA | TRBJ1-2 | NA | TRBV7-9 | TGTGCCAGCAGCGTCAGAACCGGGACGCAATTTCTAGGCACCTTC | CASSVRTGTQFLGTF
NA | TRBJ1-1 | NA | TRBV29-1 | TGCAGCGCCGCGGAATCTCAGGGTCGGACTGAAGCTTTCTTT | CSAAESQGRTEAFF
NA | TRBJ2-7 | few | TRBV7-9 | TGTGCCAGCAGCGGTCGTCAGTTGAGCTACGAGCAGTACTTC | CASSGRQLSYEQYF
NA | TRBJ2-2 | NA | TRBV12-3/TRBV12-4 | TGTGCCAGCAGTTTGGCTGGGACGGCTCGCGGGGAGCTGTTTTTT | CASSLAGTARGELFF
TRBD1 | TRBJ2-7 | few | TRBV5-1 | TGCGCCAGCAGCCTCAGGACAGGAGGTGGGAAGCAGTACTTC | CASSLRTGGGKQYF
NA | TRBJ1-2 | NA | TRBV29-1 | TGCAGCGTCGCGGGGGGGGAGGCTTCTAACTATGGCTACACCTTC | CSVAGGEASNYGYTF
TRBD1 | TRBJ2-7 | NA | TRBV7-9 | TGTGCCAGCAGCTCCGGGACAGGGGGCTGGGACGAGCAGTACTTC | CASSSGTGGWDEQYF
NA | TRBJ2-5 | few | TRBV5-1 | TGCGCCAGCAGCTTGGCCGGGTCCAGAACGCGCCAAGAGACCCAGTACTTC | CASSLAGSRTRQETQYF
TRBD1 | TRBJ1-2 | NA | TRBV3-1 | TGTGCCAGCAGCTACCCCACGACAGGGATGGGCTATGGCTACACCTTC | CASSYPTTGMGYGYTF
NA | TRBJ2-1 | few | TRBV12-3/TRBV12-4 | TGTGCCAGCACTAAACCGGGTTACAATGAGCAGTTCTTC | CASTKPGYNEQFF
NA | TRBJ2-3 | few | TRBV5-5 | TGTGCCAGCAGCTTGCAACTCCGGGGGGCGAGGGCAGATACGCAGTATTTT | CASSLQLRGARADTQYF
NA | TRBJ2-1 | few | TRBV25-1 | TGTGCCAGCAGAGACCAGGGAGCGAGGGAGCAGTTCTTC | CASRDQGAREQFF
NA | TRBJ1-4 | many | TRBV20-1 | TGCTCGGGTTCCGGGACTAATGAAAAACTGTTTTTT | CSGSGTNEKLFF
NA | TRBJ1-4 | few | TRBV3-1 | TGTGCCAGCAGCCTCCCGCTGGGACGGGGTGAAAAACTGTTTTTT | CASSLPLGRGEKLFF
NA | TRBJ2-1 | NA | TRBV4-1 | TGCGCCAGCGGCCAAGTGACAGATACCTACAATGAGCAGTTCTTC | CASGQVTDTYNEQFF
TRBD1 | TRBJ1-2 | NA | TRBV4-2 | TGTGCCAGCAGCCAAGTAGGCGACAGGGTGGGCTACACCTTC | CASSQVGDRVGYTF
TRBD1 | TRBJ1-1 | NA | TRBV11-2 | TGTGCCAGCAGCCTCGGGACAGGATACGACACTGAAGCTTTCTTT | CASSLGTGYDTEAFF
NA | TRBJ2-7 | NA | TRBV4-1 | TGCGCCAGCAGCCAAGCCCTGGAGTTCGACGAGCAGTACTTC | CASSQALEFDEQYF
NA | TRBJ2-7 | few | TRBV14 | TGTGCCAGCAGCCACCGGGACCGATACTACGAGCAGTACTTC | CASSHRDRYYEQYF
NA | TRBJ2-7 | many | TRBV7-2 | TGTGCCAGCAGCTTGGTCCCCGCGACAGGTAGCTACGAGCAGTACTTC | CASSLVPATGSYEQYF
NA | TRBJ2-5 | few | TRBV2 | TGTGCCAGCAAGGTGGCGGCGGAGACCCAGTACTTC | CASKVAAETQYF
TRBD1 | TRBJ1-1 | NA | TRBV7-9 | TGTGCCCGCAGCCTGACAGGGCCTAGTGAAGCTTTCTTT | CARSLTGPSEAFF
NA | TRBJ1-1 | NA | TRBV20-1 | TGCAGTGCTTACGGGGTCGCTAGATTTGGCACTGAAGCTTTCTTT | CSAYGVARFGTEAFF
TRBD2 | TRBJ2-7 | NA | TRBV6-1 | TGTGCCGGCAGTCATAGACTAGCGGAGCCCTACGAGCAGTACTTC | CAGSHRLAEPYEQYF
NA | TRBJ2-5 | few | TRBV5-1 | TGCGCCAGCAGCTTGTGGAGGGGAGGCGAGACCCAGTACTTC | CASSLWRGGETQYF
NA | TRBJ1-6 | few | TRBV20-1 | TGCAGTGCTAGAAGGGCAGGGCGACGGGATAATTCACCCCTCCACTTT | CSARRAGRRDNSPLHF
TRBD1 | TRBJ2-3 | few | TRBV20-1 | TGCAGTGCTAGAGTCATACAGGGGGCTACGGCAGATACGCAGTATTTT | CSARVIQGATADTQYF
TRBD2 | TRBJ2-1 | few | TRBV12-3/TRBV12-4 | TGTGCCAGCAGTCCTAGAGGACTAGCGGGGGGCAATGAGCAGTTCTTC | CASSPRGLAGGNEQFF
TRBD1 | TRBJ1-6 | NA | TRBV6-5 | TGTGCCAGCAGAGACGACAGGGTCCTAGGGTCACCCCTCCACTTT | CASRDDRVLGSPLHF
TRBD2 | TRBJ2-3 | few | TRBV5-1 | TGCGCCAGCAGCTCATCTGAAAAACTAGCGGGGTGGGCAGATACGCAGTATTTT | CASSSSEKLAGWADTQYF
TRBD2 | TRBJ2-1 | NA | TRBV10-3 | TGTGCCATCAGTGAGTCACGGGGGGGCCGGGACAATGAGCAGTTCTTC | CAISESRGGRDNEQFF
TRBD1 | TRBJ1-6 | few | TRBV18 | TGTGCCAGCTCACCAGGACAGGGAAAGAATTCACCCCTCCACTTT | CASSPGQGKNSPLHF